This T cell receptor beta chain was recovered during a study of response to subunit inactivated influenza vaccine (dated by TCRdb to the late 2010s). For the study in its entirety: The study used deep quantitative T cell receptor repertoire profiling to track responses to a trivalent subunit inactivated influenza vaccine.

Broad study findings and their caveats: The authors proposed that each seasonal influenza vaccination may bring in only a limited number of new T cells.

The library was generated by RT-PCR. The sample was run on an Illumina HiSeq 2500. The public reads were run again by TCRdb, first through fastp at Q25 and then through MiXCR, and only productive beta chains were kept. Each entry merges the rows of one CDR3 protein and shows their most common DNA and genes. This sample lists some 190,000 distinct CDR3 sequences; 14% were detected once. The ten largest clones add up to 20% to 30% of the sample. Details on this clonotype: What this receptor recognizes is not known. Base qualities were left out, and no much larger clone turns up one base away.

The germline V gene (reference sequence) specifies LNHNV as CDR1 and YYDKDF as CDR2. Trimming costs V 0 bases and J 1 base, and their ends lie 12 bases apart. Counted from cysteine to phenylalanine, this CDR3 has 17 amino acids. Here the CDR3 DNA is all that survives: 51 bases in frame from base 1. This sequence uses TRBV15 and TRBJ2-2; the D gene is perhaps TRBD1, on 6 matching bases. Here the sequenced sample was CD8+ T cells sorted from PBMCs, taken around 5 days after vaccination. This clonotype was sampled from a man aged 50 to 59 who received an inactivated influenza vaccine. Donor details come from another sample of the same person, matched by shared clones. This receptor carries the CDR3 CATSRDAQGLNTGELFF. The DNA sequence follows: TGTGCCACCAGCAGAGATGCGCAGGGGCTGAACACCGGGGAGCTGTTTTTT.